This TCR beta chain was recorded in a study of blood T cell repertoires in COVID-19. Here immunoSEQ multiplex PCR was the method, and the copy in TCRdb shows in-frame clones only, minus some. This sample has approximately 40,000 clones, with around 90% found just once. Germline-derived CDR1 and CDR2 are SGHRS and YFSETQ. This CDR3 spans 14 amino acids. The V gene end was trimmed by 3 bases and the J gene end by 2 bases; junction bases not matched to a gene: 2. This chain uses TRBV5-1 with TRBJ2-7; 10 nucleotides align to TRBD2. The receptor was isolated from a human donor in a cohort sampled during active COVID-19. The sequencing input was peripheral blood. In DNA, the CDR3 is TGCGCCAGCAGCTCTAGCGGGAGTCCCTACGAGCAGTACTTC. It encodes CASSSSGSPYEQYF.